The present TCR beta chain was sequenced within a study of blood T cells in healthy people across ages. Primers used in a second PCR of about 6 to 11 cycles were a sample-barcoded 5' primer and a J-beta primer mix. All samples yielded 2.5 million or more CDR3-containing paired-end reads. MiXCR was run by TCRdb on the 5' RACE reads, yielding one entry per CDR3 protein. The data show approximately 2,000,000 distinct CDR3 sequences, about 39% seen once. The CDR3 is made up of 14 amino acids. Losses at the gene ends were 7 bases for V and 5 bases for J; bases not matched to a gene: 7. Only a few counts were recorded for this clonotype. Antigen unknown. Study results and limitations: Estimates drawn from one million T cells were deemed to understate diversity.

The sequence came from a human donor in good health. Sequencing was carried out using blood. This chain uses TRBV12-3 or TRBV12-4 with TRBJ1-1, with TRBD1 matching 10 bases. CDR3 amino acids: CASTLDRGRTEAFF. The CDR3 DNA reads TGTGCCAGCACCTTGGACAGGGGGAGGACTGAAGCTTTCTTT.